This is a list of T cell receptor beta chains from one sample in a study of T cells in tuberculosis. TCRdb's copy holds only in-frame clones and misses some; the assay was immunoSEQ multiplex PCR. This table holds around 39,000 clones, about 93% found once. The specimen was PBMCs. The receptors originated from a donor aged 10 to 29 with latent tuberculosis or without tuberculosis infection. CDR3s include the opening cysteine and the closing phenylalanine or tryptophan. D genes are given only for firm matches. Clone size appears in some rows only: once, few, many, or a class for an expanded clone.

clone size,D gene,CDR3 length,V gene,J gene,CDR3 DNA,CDR3 protein
.,.,14,TRBV7-2,TRBJ1-2,TGTGCCAGCAGCTTATCGTCCGGGGGGCCTGGCTACACCTTC,CASSLSSGGPGYTF
few,.,15,TRBV6-1,TRBJ1-2,TGTGCCAGCAGTGAGGCAACAGGTCACGGCTATGGCTACACCTTC,CASSEATGHGYGYTF
.,.,12,TRBV27,TRBJ1-2,TGTGCCAGCAGTCCGGGGACATATGGCTACACCTTC,CASSPGTYGYTF
.,TRBD2,17,TRBV27,TRBJ2-1,TGTGCCAGCAGTCTCCTTTCTTTAGCGGGGAATTACAATGAGCAGTTCTTC,CASSLLSLAGNYNEQFF
.,.,15,TRBV29-1,TRBJ2-3,TGCAGCGTTGAAGATCGCAGGCAACCCGCAGATACGCAGTATTTT,CSVEDRRQPADTQYF
once,.,11,TRBV20-1,TRBJ2-1,TGCAGTGCTAGCCTGTTGAATGAGCAGTTCTTC,CSASLLNEQFF
.,TRBD2,15,TRBV18,TRBJ2-3,TGTGCCAGCTCCTTAGCGGGGGTTATCACAGATACGCAGTATTTT,CASSLAGVITDTQYF
.,.,16,TRBV5-1,TRBJ2-1,TGCGCCAGCAGCCCAAAGGGGGCGGGGGGTCCCAATGAGCAGTTCTTC,CASSPKGAGGPNEQFF
.,.,14,TRBV5-1,TRBJ1-5,TGCGCCAGCAGCTTGGGAGGCCCCAATCAGCCCCAGCATTTT,CASSLGGPNQPQHF
.,TRBD1,15,TRBV6-5,TRBJ1-2,TGTGCCAGCAGTTACCAGGGGACAGCCAACTATGGCTACACCTTC,CASSYQGTANYGYTF
.,.,13,TRBV27,TRBJ1-1,TGTGCCAGCAGCGCTTCAGGGGTCACTGAAGCTTTCTTT,CASSASGVTEAFF
.,TRBD1,19,TRBV27,TRBJ1-2,TGTGCCAGCAGTTTTGGGCAGGGACAGAGGGAAAAATATAACTATGGCTACACCTTC,CASSFGQGQREKYNYGYTF
once,.,15,TRBV9,TRBJ2-1,TGTGCCAGCAGCGTAGGAGGGAGAGAATACAATGAGCAGTTCTTC,CASSVGGREYNEQFF
.,TRBD1,14,TRBV5-6,TRBJ2-7,TGTGCCAGCAGCTTAGGGACAGGCACCTACGAGCAGTACTTC,CASSLGTGTYEQYF
few,TRBD2,19,TRBV9,TRBJ2-3,TGTGCCAGCAGCGTAGTTGTCGGCCTAGCGGGGGTTCACACAGATACGCAGTATTTT,CASSVVVGLAGVHTDTQYF
once,TRBD1,15,TRBV5-1,TRBJ1-2,TGCGCCAGCAGCTTAGGGACAGGGAGGTCCTATGGCTACACCTTC,CASSLGTGRSYGYTF
.,TRBD2,17,TRBV9,TRBJ2-3,TGTGCCAGCAGCGTCACCGGGACTAGCGTTGTAGCAGATACGCAGTATTTT,CASSVTGTSVVADTQYF
.,TRBD1,15,TRBV19,TRBJ2-1,TGTGCCAGTAGTATCCCTCCCCAGGGGGCGAATGAGCAGTTCTTC,CASSIPPQGANEQFF
.,.,12,TRBV5-6,TRBJ2-3,TGTGCCAGCAGCTTATATGGCGGCACGCAGTATTTT,CASSLYGGTQYF
few,.,15,TRBV9,TRBJ1-4,TGTGCCAGCAGTCTAAGGTCCCAGGGGAATGAAAAACTGTTTTTT,CASSLRSQGNEKLFF
.,.,13,TRBV9,TRBJ1-1,TGTGCCAGCAGCGTAGGAACAGGACCTGAAGCTTTCTTT,CASSVGTGPEAFF
.,TRBD1,18,TRBV4-1,TRBJ1-5,TGCGCCAGCAGCCCCCTTTACCGGGACAGGAATAGCAATCAGCCCCAGCATTTT,CASSPLYRDRNSNQPQHF
.,.,13,TRBV6-5,TRBJ1-5,TGTGCCAGCAGTTCAATCCGCAATCAGCCCCAGCATTTT,CASSSIRNQPQHF
.,.,13,TRBV6-5,TRBJ2-2,TGTGCCAGCAAAGGGGGGAACACCGGGGAGCTGTTTTTT,CASKGGNTGELFF
.,.,13,TRBV9,TRBJ2-3,TGTGCCAGCAACCAGGCTAGCACAGATACGCAGTATTTT,CASNQASTDTQYF
once,TRBD1,17,TRBV7-6,TRBJ2-2,TGTGCCAGCAGCTTAGCGTCTGGACAGGAGAACACCGGGGAGCTGTTTTTT,CASSLASGQENTGELFF
.,.,15,TRBV10-3,TRBJ1-6,TGTGCCAATCCTGGAGGGAGGGACGGTTTTTCACCCCTCCACTTT,CANPGGRDGFSPLHF
.,.,14,TRBV19,TRBJ1-5,TGTGCCAGTAGTCCCGGGGGTAGGGGCCAGCCCCAGCATTTT,CASSPGGRGQPQHF
.,.,16,TRBV5-6,TRBJ1-6,TGTGCCAGCAGCGCGATGACAGGCGGCTATAATTCACCCCTCCACTTT,CASSAMTGGYNSPLHF
.,TRBD1,11,TRBV20-1,TRBJ1-2,TGCAGTGCTGGGGACAGAGGTGGCTACACCTTC,CSAGDRGGYTF
.,TRBD1,12,TRBV5-4,TRBJ1-2,TGTGCCAGCAGCTTCTCAGGGGGTGGCTACACCTTC,CASSFSGGGYTF
.,TRBD1,15,TRBV19,TRBJ2-2,TGTGCCAGTAGTATTGACAGGGGGACCACCGGGGAGCTGTTTTTT,CASSIDRGTTGELFF
few,TRBD1,15,TRBV19,TRBJ1-4,TGTGCCAGTAGTATAGTCGGGACAGGGCGAGAAAAACTGTTTTTT,CASSIVGTGREKLFF
.,TRBD1,16,TRBV6-1,TRBJ2-2,TGTGCCAGCAGTGAAAGGGAGGGACAGGGGTCCGGGGAGCTGTTTTTT,CASSEREGQGSGELFF
once,TRBD2,16,TRBV4-1,TRBJ2-3,TGCGCCAGCAGCCAAGGCCGAGCGGGGGGTGTAGATACGCAGTATTTT,CASSQGRAGGVDTQYF
.,TRBD1,14,TRBV11-3,TRBJ1-1,TGTGCCAGCAGCTTGGGACAGGGAAGAACTGAAGCTTTCTTT,CASSLGQGRTEAFF
.,TRBD1,15,TRBV9,TRBJ1-1,TGTGCCAGCAGCGTTTTACAGGGGGCGCGCACTGAAGCTTTCTTT,CASSVLQGARTEAFF
.,TRBD2,15,TRBV7-2,TRBJ2-1,TGTGCCAGCAGCTTATATCACGGGGGGGTTGGTGAGCAGTTCTTC,CASSLYHGGVGEQFF
.,TRBD1,13,TRBV19,TRBJ1-2,TGTGCCAGTAGTATTCGGGACAGCTATGGCTACACCTTC,CASSIRDSYGYTF
once,.,15,TRBV6-5,TRBJ1-6,TGTGCCAGCAGTTACTCTACACCCTTTAATTCACCCCTCCACTTT,CASSYSTPFNSPLHF
.,.,14,TRBV6-4,TRBJ1-5,TGTGCCAGCAGTGAAACAGGGACGGCCCGGCCCCAGCATTTT,CASSETGTARPQHF
.,TRBD1,17,TRBV7-7,TRBJ2-2,TGTGCCAGCAGCTTAGGTGTGGACAGGGTAAACACCGGGGAGCTGTTTTTT,CASSLGVDRVNTGELFF
.,TRBD1,14,TRBV6-1,TRBJ1-2,TGTGCCAGCACCCGGGACAGGGATGGCTATGGCTACACCTTC,CASTRDRDGYGYTF
.,TRBD1,18,TRBV4-1,TRBJ1-2,TGCGCCAGCAGCCAAGGGAGTGAAACAGGGGGTATTAACTATGGCTACACCTTC,CASSQGSETGGINYGYTF
.,TRBD1,15,TRBV27,TRBJ1-2,TGTGCCAGCAGTATAACGACAGGGGCGAACTATGGCTACACCTTC,CASSITTGANYGYTF
.,.,13,TRBV7-2,TRBJ2-6,TGTGCCAGCCCCGGCTCTGGGGCCAACGTCCTGACTTTC,CASPGSGANVLTF
.,TRBD1,16,TRBV19,TRBJ2-7,TGTGCCAGTAGTATTCCGTCGGGACAGGGGATCTACGAGCAGTACTTC,CASSIPSGQGIYEQYF
.,TRBD2,16,TRBV7-3,TRBJ2-3,TGTGCCAGCAGCCCCATTGCGAGCGGGGAGGGGGATACGCAGTATTTT,CASSPIASGEGDTQYF
.,TRBD2,16,TRBV29-1,TRBJ2-3,TGCAGCGTTGTAGGTGTTAGCGGGGGGTTCACTGGTACGCAGTATTTT,CSVVGVSGGFTGTQYF
.,TRBD1,14,TRBV5-1,TRBJ1-1,TGCGCCAGCAGCCGGGACAGCCTGAACACTGAAGCTTTCTTT,CASSRDSLNTEAFF
.,.,16,TRBV7-6,TRBJ2-3,TGTGCCAGCAGCTGGGGGGTGGGCGGCATGACAGATACGCAGTATTTT,CASSWGVGGMTDTQYF
.,TRBD1,14,TRBV30,TRBJ2-1,TGTGCCTGGAGTGTCGGGACAGGGTGGAATGAGCAGTTCTTC,CAWSVGTGWNEQFF
.,.,12,TRBV6-5,TRBJ2-3,TGTGCCAGCAGGCAGAGCACAGATACGCAGTATTTT,CASRQSTDTQYF
.,.,14,TRBV19,TRBJ1-2,TGTGCCAGTTCCCCGGGTGGGTATGGCTATGGCTACACCTTC,CASSPGGYGYGYTF
.,TRBD1,16,TRBV15,TRBJ1-2,TGTGCCACCAGCAGAGCCGGGACAGGGGGCGCTGATGGCTACACCTTC,CATSRAGTGGADGYTF
.,.,14,TRBV6-5,TRBJ2-7,TGTGCCAGCAGTTCGGTGGGACTTCTAGGGGAGCAGTACTTC,CASSSVGLLGEQYF
.,.,13,TRBV9,TRBJ1-3,TGTGCTTCGAGTGGGGCGATTGGAAACACCATATATTTT,CASSGAIGNTIYF
.,.,13,TRBV10-3,TRBJ2-5,TGTGCCATCAGTGAGTCGAGCTGGGAGACCCAGTACTTC,CAISESSWETQYF
.,TRBD1,14,TRBV4-3,TRBJ1-2,TGCGCCAGCAGCCAACCGACAGGGGGAGGGGGCTACACCTTC,CASSQPTGGGGYTF
.,TRBD1,16,TRBV13,TRBJ2-2,TGTGCCAGCAGCTTATTCGGGACAGGGGGCACCGGGGAGCTGTTTTTT,CASSLFGTGGTGELFF